The 11 T cell receptor beta chains below come from one sample, sequenced in a study of T cell responses to AZD1222 COVID-19 vaccine (dated by TCRdb to the early 2020s). Libraries came from the immunoSEQ multiplex PCR assay. What TCRdb holds here is the immuneACCESS table cut down to in-frame rearrangements. Part of the clones is not present; checked against another copy, under half of the missing clones reflect an unresolved V gene, and the others are unexplained. The sample table holds 150,000 to 200,000 clones, of which over 80% were seen once. Around 5.8% of the sample comes from the top ten. The time point label for this specimen denotes: baseline before first vaccination. Source: peripheral blood, taken on day 0 of AZD1222 vaccination. The receptors come from an adult in good health.

The rearrangement joins TRBV11-2 to TRBJ2-7; 13 bases map to TRBD2. The CDR3 has 15 residues. The junction had 2 bases not matched to a gene; V was cut back by 4 bases and J by 2 bases. Per germline, CDR1 SGHAT and CDR2 FQNNGV. CDR3 amino acids: CASSSLAGGTYEQYF. The CDR3 coding sequence is TGTGCCAGCAGCTCACTAGCGGGAGGGACCTACGAGCAGTACTTC.

J is TRBJ1-5 and V is TRBV5-3; D gene ambiguous. TRBV5-3 is an open reading frame, and its role is uncertain. This CDR3 is built from 15 residues. Trimming cost V 1 base and J 0 bases, with 8 bases left between them. In nucleotides, the CDR3 is TGTGCCAGAAGCTTGCGGTATTATAGCAATCAGCCCCAGCATTTT. Translated: CARSLRYYSNQPQHF.

The chain joins TRBV10-3 to TRBJ2-3, with a possible D match to TRBD1 (6 bases). The V end lost 4 bases, the J end lost 0 bases, and 8 bases lay between the germline ends. The CDR3 is made up of 14 amino acids. Germline V gene lookup returns CDR1 ENHRY and CDR2 SYGVKD. The CDR3, as DNA: TGTGCCATCAGTGGCGACAGGAGCACAGATACGCAGTATTTT. Residues: CAISGDRSTDTQYF.

The V and J genes are TRBV6-5 and TRBJ1-5; no definite D call. Germline CDR1 is MNHEY and CDR2 is SVGAGI. V lost 6 bases and J lost 7, with 16 bases in between. This CDR3 contains 14 residues. CDR3 coding DNA: TGTGCCAGCAGCGACCGAGACCCGTCACAGCCCCAGCATTTT. The encoded protein is CASSDRDPSQPQHF.

The chain employs TRBV14 and TRBJ1-6, with 7 bases aligning to TRBD1. There are 17 residues in the CDR3. Germline-derived CDR1 and CDR2 are SGHDN and FVKESK. V was clipped by 1 base and J by 2 bases; unmatched bases: 5. CDR3 DNA sequence: TGTGCCAGCAGCCAAGCAAGGGGGACAGCCTATAATTCACCCCTCCACTTT. This encodes CASSQARGTAYNSPLHF.

The chain is built from TRBV11-2 and TRBJ1-5; the D gene is possibly TRBD1 (5 bases). CDR3 length equals 14 residues. Trimming removed 5 bases at V and 7 bases at J, with 15 bases between. Germline assignment: CDR1 SGHAT and CDR2 FQNNGV. CDR3 in DNA: TGTGCCAGCAGCCCCGCCACGGGGCTACAGCCCCAGCATTTT. Protein sequence: CASSPATGLQPQHF. Full variable domain (remainder filled in from reference TRBV11-2 and TRBJ1-5): EAGVAQSPRYKIIEKRQSVAFWCNPISGHATLYWYQQILGQGPKLLIQFQNNGVVDDSQLPKDRFSAERLKGVDSTLKIQPAKLEDSAVYLCASSPATGLQPQHFGDGTRLSIL.

The chain recombines TRBV28 with TRBJ2-1, with 10 bases lining up with TRBD2. This CDR3 has 15 residues. Germline trimming cut 5 bases from V and 7 bases from J; bases unmatched to any gene: 8. CDR1 MDHEN and CDR2 SYDVKM come from the germline V gene. The CDR3, as DNA: TGTGCCAGCAGTAGAGGATCTAGCGGGAGAAATGAGCAGTTCTTC. Translating gives CASSRGSSGRNEQFF.

CDR3 sequence: CASSDPGQGGQPQHF. CDR3 sequence (DNA): TGTGCCAGCAGTGACCCTGGACAGGGCGGTCAGCCCCAGCATTTT. V is TRBV2 and J is TRBJ1-5; 8 nucleotides align to TRBD1. Trimming cost V 3 bases and J 6 bases; bases outside gene matches: 7. From germline, CDR1 is SNHLY and CDR2 FYNNEI. The length of the CDR3 is 15 residues.

The chain carries TRBV18 and TRBJ1-2; tentatively, D is TRBD1 (6 bases). Germline V gene data show CDR1 as KGHSH and CDR2 as LQKENI. V was shortened by 5 bases and J by 2 bases, with 9 bases between the two germline ends. CDR3 length: 13 residues. The chain's CDR3 is CASSGGQNYGYTF. The CDR3 bases are TGTGCCAGCTCAGGAGGACAGAACTATGGCTACACCTTC.

This chain links TRBV27 with TRBJ2-5, with TRBD1 as a possible D gene (5 bases). CDR1 MNHEY and CDR2 SMNVEV come from the germline V gene (reference sequence). The germline V and J ends were trimmed by 2 bases and 1 base, with 11 bases remaining between them. The CDR3 has 15 residues. The CDR3, as DNA: TGTGCCAGCAGTTTAGGATGGGGCAGCCAAGAGACCCAGTACTTC. Translating gives CASSLGWGSQETQYF.

This sequence joins TRBV6-5 and TRBJ1-2; D is perhaps TRBD1 (5 bases). CDR1 is MNHEY and CDR2 is SVGAGI in the germline V gene. V was pared by 0 bases and J by 6 bases, with 14 bases between. The CDR3 covers 15 residues. CDR3 sequence reads: CASSYSLQDRDGYTF. CDR3 DNA: TGTGCCAGCAGTTACTCGTTACAGGACCGGGATGGCTACACCTTC.